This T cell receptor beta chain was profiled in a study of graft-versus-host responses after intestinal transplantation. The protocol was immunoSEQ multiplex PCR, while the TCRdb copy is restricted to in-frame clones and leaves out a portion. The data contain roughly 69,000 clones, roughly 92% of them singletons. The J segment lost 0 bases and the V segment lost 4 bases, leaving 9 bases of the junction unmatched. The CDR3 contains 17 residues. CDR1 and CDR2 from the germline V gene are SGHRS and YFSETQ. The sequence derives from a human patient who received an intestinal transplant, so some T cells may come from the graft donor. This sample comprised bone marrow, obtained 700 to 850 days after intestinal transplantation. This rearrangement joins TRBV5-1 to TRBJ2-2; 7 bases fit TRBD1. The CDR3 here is CASSPPHRGPNTGELFF. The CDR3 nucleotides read TGCGCCAGCAGCCCACCGCACAGGGGCCCGAACACCGGGGAGCTGTTTTTT.